This TCR beta chain was recovered during a study of blood T cell repertoires in COVID-19. Whole-study context: Sites across the United States, Italy and Spain contributed samples from acute and convalescent COVID-19. The cDNA or gDNA used as material had been derived from T cells, B-cell-depleted T cells, or PBMCs.

Germline assignment: CDR1 SGHVS and CDR2 FNYEAQ. This CDR3 region has 16 residues. J was trimmed by 7 bases and V by 3 bases; bases with no gene match: 6. The protocol was immunoSEQ multiplex PCR, while the TCRdb copy is restricted to in-frame clones and leaves out a portion. The sample lists some 260,000 clones, around 90% seen once, with roughly 0.8% in the top ten. The chain links TRBV7-6 to TRBJ2-1; 13 bases are a match to TRBD2. The source of this sequence is a woman aged 25 to 39 with acute or convalescent COVID-19. The sample consisted of peripheral blood. The CDR3 region has the DNA TGTGCCAGCAGCTTGACACTAGCGGGAGGGTGGAATGAGCAGTTCTTC. Residues: CASSLTLAGGWNEQFF.